This TCR beta chain was captured by sequencing in a study of blood T cell repertoires in COVID-19. Under the authors' procedure: Counts of nucleated cells, estimated from reference gene primer amplification, were obtained. TCRdb's copy holds only in-frame clones and misses some; the assay was immunoSEQ multiplex PCR. V and J calls and clone size come straight from that table; D and trimming were deduced from the DNA. Here the sample spans roughly 400,000 clones, about 89% being singletons. Germline V lookup: CDR1 KGHSH, CDR2 LQKENI. After removal of 5 bases from V and 0 bases from J, the junction contained 10 bases not matched to a gene. This CDR3 contains 17 residues. Participants in the exposed group had met a COVID-19 case in the 2 weeks before joining the study.

The sample comprised PBMCs or T cells enriched from blood (not recorded which). The rearrangement links TRBV18 to TRBJ1-3, with TRBD1 identical over 7 bases. The sequence derives from a woman in her forties who had been exposed to COVID-19. DNA of the CDR3: TGTGCCAGCTCAGCCCTTGGGACAGACAGCTCTGGAAACACCATATATTTT. Amino acid sequence: CASSALGTDSSGNTIYF.